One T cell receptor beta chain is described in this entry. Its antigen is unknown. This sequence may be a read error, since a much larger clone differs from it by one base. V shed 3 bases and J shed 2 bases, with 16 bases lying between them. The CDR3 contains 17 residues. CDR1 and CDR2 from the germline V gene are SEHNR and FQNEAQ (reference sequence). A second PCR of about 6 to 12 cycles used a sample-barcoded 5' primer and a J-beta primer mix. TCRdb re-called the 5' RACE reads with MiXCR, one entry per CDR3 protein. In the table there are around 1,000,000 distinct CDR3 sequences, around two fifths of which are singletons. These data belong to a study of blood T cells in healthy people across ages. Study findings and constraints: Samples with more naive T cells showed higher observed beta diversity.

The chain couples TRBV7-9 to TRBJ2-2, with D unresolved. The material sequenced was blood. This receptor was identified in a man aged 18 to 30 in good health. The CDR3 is CASSFGVGIGNTGELFF. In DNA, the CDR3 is TGTGCCAGCAGCTTCGGTGTGGGCATTGGAAACACCGGGGAGCTGTTTTTT.